Shown below are 5 T cell receptor beta chains from a single sample sequenced in a study of regulatory T cells in long-lasting Graves disease. iRepertoire HTBI primers and Arm-PCR of CDR3 regions built TCR beta libraries. TCRdb reprocessed the multiplex PCR reads via MiXCR and lists one record per CDR3 protein. This sample carries over 450,000 distinct CDR3 sequences, around 12% of them seen once, and the ten largest clones take approximately 9%. Time point noted: newly diagnosed GD, antithyroid drugs for less than 3 months. Researchers made the TCR library from RNA that was extracted from PBMCs. The same sample was also studied in work on T cells in Graves' hyperthyroidism and ophthalmopathy.

The sequencing used peripheral blood mononuclear cells (PBMCs), collected at new diagnosis, from a patient treated with antithyroid drugs. Receptors originate from a woman aged 30 to 39 with Graves disease.

V and J are TRBV15 and TRBJ2-1, with D possibly being TRBD2 (6 bases). Trimming removed 8 bases from V and 0 bases from J, with 14 bases in between. The CDR3 runs 15 residues. Germline CDR1 and CDR2: LNHNV and YYDKDF (reference sequence). The CDR3 sequence: CATQIRGNSYNEQFF. The CDR3 DNA is TGTGCCACCCAGATCCGGGGGAACTCCTACAATGAGCAGTTCTTC.

Ten or more counts support this clonotype. J is TRBJ2-7 and V is TRBV12-3 or TRBV12-4, with TRBD2 identical over 8 bases. After removal of 6 bases from V and 2 bases from J, the junction contained 6 bases not matched to a gene. The length of the CDR3 is 14 residues. The DNA of the CDR3 is TGTGCCAGCAGGAACCTAGCGGGCCCCTACGAGCAGTACTTC. Protein sequence: CASRNLAGPYEQYF.

This clonotype was seen a handful of times. A read error may be the cause here, since a much bigger clone is one base away. The V gene is TRBV20-1, the J gene TRBJ2-1; D might be TRBD1 (6 bases). Germline V gives CDR1 DFQATT, CDR2 SNEGSKA (reference sequence). The V end was cut by 2 bases, the J end by 7 bases, with 15 bases between. The CDR3 extends over 14 amino acids. DNA for the CDR3: TGCAGTGCTAGATTCCACACAGGGTCTAATGAGCAGTTCTTC. Protein product: CSARFHTGSNEQFF.

This clonotype showed up just a few times. CDR3 in DNA: TGCAGCGTTGATCTGGAATCGAATACGCAGTATTTT. Translation: CSVDLESNTQYF. V and J are TRBV29-1 and TRBJ2-3; D remains ambiguous. From germline, CDR1 is SQVTM and CDR2 ANQGSEA. V was clipped by 3 bases and J by 7 bases, with 11 bases between them. The CDR3 is 12 amino acids.

This clonotype turned up a few times. The genes are TRBV5-1 and TRBJ1-3; D is possibly TRBD1 (6 bases). CDR1 and CDR2 from the germline V gene are SGHRS and YFSETQ. This CDR3 comprises 16 residues. V lost 4 bases, J lost 0 bases, and 14 bases lay in between. DNA for the CDR3: TGCGCCAGCAGCATCAATCAGGGGAGCTCTGGAAACACCATATATTTT. It codes for CASSINQGSSGNTIYF.